A selection of T cell receptor beta chains follows, all from one sample in a study of T cell repertoires in cytomegalovirus infection. TCRdb reanalysed the reads using MiXCR and keeps one entry per CDR3 protein. Of roughly 320,000 distinct CDR3 sequences listed, around 10% are singletons. Sequences were obtained from PBMCs. The receptors were gathered from a human donor in good health (CMV status not recorded). Some clones in this sample may be carry-over from other donors' samples. CDR3s leave out the opening cysteine and the closing phenylalanine or tryptophan.

CDR3aa	j_gene	v_gene
ASSQQGGSYNEQF	TRBJ2-1	TRBV5-6
SPPLAGADTQY	TRBJ2-3	TRBV20-1
ASSYRTGREETQY	TRBJ2-5	TRBV6-5
ATSDPRGGETDTQY	TRBJ2-3	TRBV24-1
ASSRSGQGDGYT	TRBJ1-2	TRBV7-9
ASSRAPNDDTQY	TRBJ2-3	TRBV7-3
ASSLTLFGNTIY	TRBJ1-3	TRBV7-2
ASSLQASSYNEQF	TRBJ2-1	TRBV14
ASSFRGRLNSGANVLT	TRBJ2-6	TRBV5-4
ASSMVGIQTQY	TRBJ2-5	TRBV19
ASGVSSGTFNSPLH	TRBJ1-6	TRBV28